One sample yielded the 21 T cell receptor beta chains listed below, sequenced in a study of cytomegalovirus exposure and HLA in healthy donors. The PCR contained 60 Vbeta and 13 Jbeta primers. This table comes from immunoSEQ multiplex PCR, and its TCRdb copy is limited to in-frame clones, with some not included. This repertoire shows 150,000 or so clones, about 76% found once; its top ten account for approximately 8%. What was sequenced was PBMCs. These receptor sequences come from a young man in good health and CMV-seropositive.

This chain joins TRBV6-6 and TRBJ2-2; a possible D gene is TRBD1 (6 bases). CDR1 and CDR2 from the germline V gene are MNHNY and SVGAGI (reference sequence). This CDR3 region has 16 residues. V lost 7 bases, J lost 0 bases, and 15 bases lay in between. CDR3 DNA sequence: TGTGCCAGCATCCCCTCGACAGGTTCGAACACCGGGGAGCTGTTTTTT. This gives the protein CASIPSTGSNTGELFF.

The chain links TRBV18 to TRBJ2-7; 12 positions agree with TRBD1. Germline V gives CDR1 KGHSH, CDR2 LQKENI. The CDR3 extends over 15 amino acids. V was pared by 5 bases and J by 3 bases, with 5 bases of the junction left unmatched. The CDR3 reads CASSRGTGGDYEQYF. The CDR3 coding sequence is TGTGCCAGCTCAAGGGGGACAGGGGGCGACTACGAGCAGTACTTC. Filled out from reference TRBV18 and TRBJ2-7, the complete variable domain reads NAGVMQNPRHLVRRRGQEARLRCSPMKGHSHVYWYRQLPEEGLKFMVYLQKENIIDESGMPKERFSAEFPKEGPSILRIQQVVRGDSAAYFCASSRGTGGDYEQYFGPGTRLTVT.

V and J are TRBV7-4 and TRBJ1-1; weak D call: TRBD1 (5 bases). This CDR3 spans 14 amino acids. Trimming removed 9 bases from V and 1 base from J, with 15 bases in between. Germline values: CDR1 SGHVT, CDR2 SQSDAQ. The CDR3 loop reads CASVPGLPNTEAFF. The CDR3 DNA reads TGTGCCAGTGTCCCGGGACTCCCGAACACTGAAGCTTTCTTT.

Here the CDR3 DNA reads TGTGCCAGCAGCCAAGATCTCAGCCTCGGGGAGCAGTACTTC. Translating gives CASSQDLSLGEQYF. This rearrangement joins TRBV4-2 to TRBJ2-7; D uncertain. Trimming pared 0 bases from V and 7 bases from J, leaving 13 bases between. CDR3 size: 14 residues. Germline V CDR1 and CDR2: LGHNA, YNFKEQ.

The chain links TRBV19 to TRBJ1-5; TRBD1 agrees at 12 bases. The germline gives CDR1 LNHDA, CDR2 SQIVND (reference sequence). V trimming: 5 bases; J trimming: 3 bases; junction bases outside the gene matches: 5. The CDR3 extends over 16 amino acids. The CDR3 here is CASSSGQGAFNQPQHF. The CDR3 DNA is TGTGCCAGTAGTTCGGGACAGGGGGCGTTCAATCAGCCCCAGCATTTT.

V and J are TRBV5-8 and TRBJ1-5; TRBD1 is a possible D gene (5 bases). The CDR3 contains 16 residues. Between the trimmed V and J ends, which lost 6 bases and 3 bases, there was a span of 19 bases. Germline V lookup: CDR1 SGHTS, CDR2 YDEGEE. The CDR3 protein is CASTTKGPGLNQPQHF. CDR3 sequence (DNA): TGTGCCAGCACCACCAAAGGGCCAGGGCTCAATCAGCCCCAGCATTTT.

CDR3 protein: CAAQRGGYGYTF. The CDR3 region has the DNA TGTGCCGCCCAACGAGGGGGTTATGGCTACACCTTC. V gene TRBV28 combines with J gene TRBJ1-2; a possible D gene is TRBD1 (6 bases). Germline values: CDR1 MDHEN, CDR2 SYDVKM. There are 12 residues in the CDR3. With 11 bases removed from V and 5 bases from J, the gap between germline ends came to 15 bases.

In DNA form, the CDR3 reads TGTGCCAGCAGACCATGGGACACGGAAAATTCACCCCTCCACTTT. The encoded protein is CASRPWDTENSPLHF. The J gene is TRBJ1-6, the V gene TRBV27; D possibly corresponds to TRBD1 (6 bases). Per germline, CDR1 MNHEY and CDR2 SMNVEV (reference sequence). CDR3 length equals 15 residues. Between the trimmed V and J ends, which lost 6 bases and 7 bases, there was a span of 16 bases.

The chain has TRBV14 and TRBJ1-2; D might be TRBD1 (5 bases). Germline V gene sequence: CDR1 SGHDN, CDR2 FVKESK. This CDR3 region has 15 residues. Trimming took 1 base from V and 8 from J, leaving 17 bases between them. In nucleotides, the CDR3 is TGTGCCAGCAGCCAAGGAACACCAGGGTCCGGGGGCTACACCTTC. Amino acids: CASSQGTPGSGGYTF.

The chain combines TRBV7-3 with TRBJ2-1; weak D call: TRBD1 (5 bases). Germline V gives CDR1 SGHTA, CDR2 FQGTGA. The CDR3 is made up of 14 amino acids. The germline V and J ends were trimmed by 2 bases and 4 bases, with 9 bases remaining between them. DNA for the CDR3: TGTGCCAGCAGCTTACAAGGGGAATACAATGAGCAGTTCTTC. Translated: CASSLQGEYNEQFF. The full variable domain, completed using reference TRBV7-3 and TRBJ2-1, is GAGVSQTPSNKVTEKGKYVELRCDPISGHTALYWYRQSLGQGPEFLIYFQGTGAADDSGLPNDRFFAVRPEGSVSTLKIQRTERGDSAVYLCASSLQGEYNEQFFGPGTRLTVL.

V gene TRBV30 combines with J gene TRBJ2-7; 8 positions agree with TRBD1. Germline V gene sequence: CDR1 GTSNPN, CDR2 SVGIG (reference sequence). The J segment lost 5 bases and the V segment lost 2 bases, leaving 8 bases of the junction unmatched. The CDR3 sequence is 14 residues long. The DNA for the CDR3 is TGTGCCTGGAGTATGGGGCAGGGGGCGGACGAGCAGTACTTC. Protein sequence: CAWSMGQGADEQYF.

The V gene is TRBV28, the J gene TRBJ2-1; 13 bases are a match to TRBD2. Trimming at V came to 3 bases and at J to 6 bases, leaving 5 bases not matched to a gene. The CDR3 extends over 16 amino acids. CDR1 is MDHEN, CDR2 SYDVKM, per germline. In DNA form, the CDR3 reads TGTGCCAGCAGTTTTACTAGCGGGAGGGCCTTCAATGAGCAGTTCTTC. Its protein product is CASSFTSGRAFNEQFF.

The chain couples TRBV9 to TRBJ2-7; TRBD2 agrees at 8 bases. This CDR3 has 15 amino acids. V lost 0 bases to trimming and J lost 3 bases; unmatched junction nucleotides: 5. Germline V lookup: CDR1 SGDLS, CDR2 YYNGEE. CDR3 sequence (DNA): TGTGCCAGCAGCGTAGAACCGACTAGCGACTACGAGCAGTACTTC. Protein: CASSVEPTSDYEQYF.

This clone was observed a few times. The chain uses TRBV28 and TRBJ2-7; 7 positions agree with TRBD1. The CDR3 runs to 16 residues. With V trimmed by 4 bases and J by 3 bases, 12 bases remained unmatched. Germline-derived CDR1 and CDR2 are MDHEN and SYDVKM. The CDR3 DNA reads TGTGCCAGCAGTTCTACACCGGGACAGAGGAACTACGAGCAGTACTTC. Translated: CASSSTPGQRNYEQYF.

The rearrangement links TRBV7-8 to TRBJ2-7; possible D gene TRBD1, 6 bases. The CDR3 is made up of 14 amino acids. Trimming shortened V by 1 base and J by 6 bases, and 13 bases separated the two germline ends. CDR1 and CDR2 from the germline V gene are SGHVS and FQNEAQ. The CDR3: CASSLVQGMGEQYF. The CDR3 nucleotides are TGTGCCAGCAGCTTAGTACAGGGAATGGGCGAGCAGTACTTC.

The rearrangement uses TRBV27 and TRBJ2-2; a weak D match, TRBD1 (5 bases). The V gene lost 4 bases and the J gene lost 1 base, with 10 bases spanning the gap. Germline V gene data show CDR1 as MNHEY and CDR2 as SMNVEV (reference sequence). The CDR3 spans 15 residues. The CDR3 coding sequence is TGTGCCAGCAGTTGGGGCCCGGGGAACACCGGGGAGCTGTTTTTT. Translated: CASSWGPGNTGELFF.

This chain uses TRBV5-1 with TRBJ2-5; 7 bases agree with TRBD1. The DNA end favors TRBJ2-7, so the J call may be wrong. CDR3 size: 14 residues. Germline V gene sequence: CDR1 SGHRS, CDR2 YFSETQ. Written as DNA, the CDR3 is TGCGCCAGCAGCTTGGGAGGGGGCCTCAACGAGCAGTACTTC. It is translated as CASSLGGGLNEQYF.

This chain joins TRBV7-2 and TRBJ1-2; 7 bases match TRBD1. V lost 5 bases to trimming and J lost 0 bases; unmatched junction nucleotides: 6. The germline V gene has CDR1 SGHTA and CDR2 FQGNSA. The CDR3 length is 15 residues. The CDR3 loop is CASSVYRGANYGYTF. The CDR3 DNA follows: TGTGCCAGCAGCGTCTACAGGGGAGCTAACTATGGCTACACCTTC.

The gene calls are TRBV10-1 and TRBJ2-3, with TRBD1 identical over 8 bases. Trimming removed 0 bases from V and 6 bases from J; junction bases left unmatched: 8. The CDR3 sequence is 16 residues long. Per the germline V gene, CDR1 is WNHNN and CDR2 is SYGVQD (reference sequence). CDR3 in DNA: TGCGCCAGCAGTGAGTCCTGGACAGGGCGTGCGGATACGCAGTATTTT. This encodes CASSESWTGRADTQYF.

The chain links TRBV6-5 to TRBJ1-2; a weak D match, TRBD1 (5 bases). This CDR3 region has 12 residues. Germline loops: CDR1 MNHEY, CDR2 SVGAGI. The V end was cut by 5 bases, the J end by 10 bases, with 14 bases between. The CDR3 DNA reads as TGTGCCAGCAGTGGGGGGGACGTCCCCTACACCTTC. Translated, it gives CASSGGDVPYTF.

The chain joins TRBV10-2 to TRBJ1-4; D might be TRBD1 (5 bases). CDR3 size: 14 residues. The V gene lost 4 bases and the J gene lost 3 bases, with 9 bases spanning the gap. Germline V gives CDR1 WSHSY, CDR2 SAAADI. Here the CDR3 DNA reads TGCGCCAGCAGTGCGGGGGGATCTAATGAAAAACTGTTTTTT. Translation: CASSAGGSNEKLFF.